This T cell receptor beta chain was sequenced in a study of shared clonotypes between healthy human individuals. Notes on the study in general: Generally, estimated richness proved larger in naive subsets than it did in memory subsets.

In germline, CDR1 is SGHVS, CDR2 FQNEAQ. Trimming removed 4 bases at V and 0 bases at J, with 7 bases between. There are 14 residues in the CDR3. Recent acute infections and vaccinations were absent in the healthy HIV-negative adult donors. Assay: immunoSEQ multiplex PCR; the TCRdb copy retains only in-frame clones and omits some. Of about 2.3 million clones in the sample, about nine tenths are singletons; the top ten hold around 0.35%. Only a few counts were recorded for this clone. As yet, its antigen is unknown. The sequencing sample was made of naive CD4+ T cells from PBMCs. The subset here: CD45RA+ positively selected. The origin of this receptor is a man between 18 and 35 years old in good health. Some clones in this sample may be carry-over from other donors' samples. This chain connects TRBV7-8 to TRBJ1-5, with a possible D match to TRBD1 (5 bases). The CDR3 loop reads CASSSGTSNQPQHF. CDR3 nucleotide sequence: TGTGCCAGCAGCTCCGGGACTAGCAATCAGCCCCAGCATTTT.